The present T cell receptor (beta chain) was sequenced within a study of cytomegalovirus exposure and HLA in healthy donors. Amplification used 60 Vbeta primers and 13 Jbeta primers. Some clones are missing from TCRdb's copy, which holds only in-frame ones; the method was immunoSEQ multiplex PCR. The sample carries approximately 93,000 clones, around 80% recorded once. The receptor was isolated from a male donor in good health and CMV-seropositive. The specimen sequenced was PBMCs.

The CDR3 reads CSVEMQGINYGYTF. The CDR3 DNA is TGCAGCGTTGAAATGCAGGGAATCAACTATGGCTACACCTTC. The chain is built from TRBV29-1 and TRBJ1-2, with a possible D match to TRBD1 (5 bases). The germline V gene has CDR1 SQVTM and CDR2 ANQGSEA. V lost 2 bases and J 2 bases, leaving 12 bases between the germline ends. This CDR3 comprises 14 residues.